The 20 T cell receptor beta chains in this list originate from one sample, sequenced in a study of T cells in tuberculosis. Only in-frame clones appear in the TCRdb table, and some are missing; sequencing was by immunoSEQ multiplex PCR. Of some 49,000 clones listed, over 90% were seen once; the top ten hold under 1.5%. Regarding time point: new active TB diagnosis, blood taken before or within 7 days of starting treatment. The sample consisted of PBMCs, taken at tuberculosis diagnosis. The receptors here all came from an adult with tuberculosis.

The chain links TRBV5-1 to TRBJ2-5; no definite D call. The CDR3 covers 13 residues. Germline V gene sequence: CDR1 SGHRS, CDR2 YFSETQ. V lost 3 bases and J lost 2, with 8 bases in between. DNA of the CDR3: TGCGCCAGCAGCTCCATTTTGCAAGAGACCCAGTACTTC. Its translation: CASSSILQETQYF. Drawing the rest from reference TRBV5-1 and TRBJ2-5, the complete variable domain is KAGVTQTPRYLIKTRGQQVTLSCSPISGHRSVSWYQQTPGQGLQFLFEYFSETQRNKGNFPGRFSGRQFSNSRSEMNVSTLELGDSALYLCASSSILQETQYFGPGTRLLVL.

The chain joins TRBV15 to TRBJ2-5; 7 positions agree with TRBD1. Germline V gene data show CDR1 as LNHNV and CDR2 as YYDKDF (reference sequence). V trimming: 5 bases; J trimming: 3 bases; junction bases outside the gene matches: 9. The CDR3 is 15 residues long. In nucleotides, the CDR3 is TGTGCCACCAGCCTTGAGGGGGCTAGCAAAGAGACCCAGTACTTC. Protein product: CATSLEGASKETQYF.

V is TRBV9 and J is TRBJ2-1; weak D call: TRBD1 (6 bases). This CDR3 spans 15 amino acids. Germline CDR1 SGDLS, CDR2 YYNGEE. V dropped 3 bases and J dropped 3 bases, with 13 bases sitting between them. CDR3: CASSAKGVVYNEQFF. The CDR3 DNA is TGTGCCAGCAGCGCGAAGGGGGTGGTCTACAATGAGCAGTTCTTC.

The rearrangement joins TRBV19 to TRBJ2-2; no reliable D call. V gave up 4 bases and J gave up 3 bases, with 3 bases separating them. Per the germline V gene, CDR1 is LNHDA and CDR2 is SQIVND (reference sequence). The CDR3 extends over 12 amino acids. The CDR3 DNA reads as TGTGCCAGTAGTACGGACACCGGGGAGCTGTTTTTT. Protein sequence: CASSTDTGELFF. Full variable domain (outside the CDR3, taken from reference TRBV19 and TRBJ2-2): DGGITQSPKYLFRKEGQNVTLSCEQNLNHDAMYWYRQDPGQGLRLIYYSQIVNDFQKGDIAEGYSVSREKKESFPLTVTSAQKNPTAFYLCASSTDTGELFFGEGSRLTVL.

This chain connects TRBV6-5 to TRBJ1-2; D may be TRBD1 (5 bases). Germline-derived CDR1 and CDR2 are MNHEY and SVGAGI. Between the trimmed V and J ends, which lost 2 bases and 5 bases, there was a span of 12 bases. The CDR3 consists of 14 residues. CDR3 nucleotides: TGTGCCAGCAGTTACGGCAGGGTTAAGTATGGCTACACCTTC. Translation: CASSYGRVKYGYTF.

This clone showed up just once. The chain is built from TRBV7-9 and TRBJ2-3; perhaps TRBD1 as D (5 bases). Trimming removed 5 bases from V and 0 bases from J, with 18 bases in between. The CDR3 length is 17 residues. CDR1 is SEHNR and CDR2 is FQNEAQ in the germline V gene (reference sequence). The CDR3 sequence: CASSPGVQVHSTDTQYF. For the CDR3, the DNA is TGTGCCAGCAGCCCTGGGGTACAGGTCCATAGCACAGATACGCAGTATTTT.

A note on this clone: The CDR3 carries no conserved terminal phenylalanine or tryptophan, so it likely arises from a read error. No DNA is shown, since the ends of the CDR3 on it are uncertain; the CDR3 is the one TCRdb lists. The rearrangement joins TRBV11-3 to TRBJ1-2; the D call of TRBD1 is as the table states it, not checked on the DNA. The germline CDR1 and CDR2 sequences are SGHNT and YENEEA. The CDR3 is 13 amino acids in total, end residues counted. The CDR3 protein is CASSSKRWGVSPH.

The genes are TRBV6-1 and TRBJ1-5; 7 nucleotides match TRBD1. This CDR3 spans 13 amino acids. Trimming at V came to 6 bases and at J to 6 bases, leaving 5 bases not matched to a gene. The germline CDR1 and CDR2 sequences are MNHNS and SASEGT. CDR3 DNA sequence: TGTGCCAGCAGCCGACAGGGAGGTCAGCCCCAGCATTTT. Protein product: CASSRQGGQPQHF.

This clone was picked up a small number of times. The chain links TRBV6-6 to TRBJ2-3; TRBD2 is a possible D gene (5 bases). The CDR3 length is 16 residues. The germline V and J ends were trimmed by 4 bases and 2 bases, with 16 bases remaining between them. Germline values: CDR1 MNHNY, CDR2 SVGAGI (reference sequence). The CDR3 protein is CASSSVSGAFTDTQYF. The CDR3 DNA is TGTGCCAGCAGTTCTGTCAGCGGAGCCTTCACAGATACGCAGTATTTT.

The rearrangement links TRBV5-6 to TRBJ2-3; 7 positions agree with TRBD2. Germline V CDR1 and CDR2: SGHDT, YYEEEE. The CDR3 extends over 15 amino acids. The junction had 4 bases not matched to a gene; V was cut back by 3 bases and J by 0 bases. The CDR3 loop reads CASSSSGESTDTQYF. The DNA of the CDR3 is TGTGCCAGCAGCTCTAGCGGAGAAAGCACAGATACGCAGTATTTT.

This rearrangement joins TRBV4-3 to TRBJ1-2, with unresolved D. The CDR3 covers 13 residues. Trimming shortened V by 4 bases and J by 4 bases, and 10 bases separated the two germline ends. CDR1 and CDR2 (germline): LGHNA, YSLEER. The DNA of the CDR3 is TGCGCCAGCAGCCCCCAGCGTCGCTATGGCTACACCTTC. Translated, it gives CASSPQRRYGYTF.

The DNA for the CDR3 is TGTGCCAGCAGTTTAACTAATCCCAGCGAGCAGTACTTC. This sequence encodes CASSLTNPSEQYF. This chain joins TRBV28 and TRBJ2-7; D remains unclear. Germline lookup yields CDR1 MDHEN and CDR2 SYDVKM. This CDR3 is built from 13 residues. V was trimmed by 2 bases and J by 6 bases, leaving 11 bases between them.

This CDR3 is CASSIRGGDGYTF. The CDR3 DNA sequence: TGTGCCAGCAGCATCCGGGGAGGCGATGGCTACACCTTC. V is TRBV9 and J is TRBJ1-2; D call uncertain. The length of the CDR3 is 13 residues. The germline CDR1 and CDR2 sequences are SGDLS and YYNGEE. Trimming took off 4 bases at V and 6 bases at J, with 13 bases between the two ends.

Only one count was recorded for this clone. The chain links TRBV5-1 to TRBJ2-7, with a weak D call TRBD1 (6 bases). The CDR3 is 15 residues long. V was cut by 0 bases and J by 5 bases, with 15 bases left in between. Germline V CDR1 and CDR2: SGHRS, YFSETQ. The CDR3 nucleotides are TGCGCCAGCAGCTTGGCTGGAGGACAGCGCCACGAGCAGTACTTC. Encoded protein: CASSLAGGQRHEQYF. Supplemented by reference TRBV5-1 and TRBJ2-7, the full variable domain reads KAGVTQTPRYLIKTRGQQVTLSCSPISGHRSVSWYQQTPGQGLQFLFEYFSETQRNKGNFPGRFSGRQFSNSRSEMNVSTLELGDSALYLCASSLAGGQRHEQYFGPGTRLTVT.

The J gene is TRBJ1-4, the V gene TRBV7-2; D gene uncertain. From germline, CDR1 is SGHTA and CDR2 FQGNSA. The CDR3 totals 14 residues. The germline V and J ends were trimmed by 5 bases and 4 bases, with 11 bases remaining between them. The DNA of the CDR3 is TGTGCCAGCAGCACTTGGGCGGGTAATGAAAAACTGTTTTTT. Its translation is CASSTWAGNEKLFF.

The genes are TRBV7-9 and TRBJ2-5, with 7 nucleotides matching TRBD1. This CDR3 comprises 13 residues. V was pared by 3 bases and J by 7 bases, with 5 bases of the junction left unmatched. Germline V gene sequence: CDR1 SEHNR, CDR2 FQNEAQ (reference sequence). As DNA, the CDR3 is TGTGCCAGCAGCTTCAGGGGGACGGGGACCCAGTACTTC. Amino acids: CASSFRGTGTQYF.

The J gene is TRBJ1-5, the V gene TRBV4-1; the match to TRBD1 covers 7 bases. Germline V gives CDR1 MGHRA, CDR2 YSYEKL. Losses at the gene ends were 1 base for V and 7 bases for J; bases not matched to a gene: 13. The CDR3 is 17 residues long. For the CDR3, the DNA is TGCGCCAGCAGCCAAGGGATAATAAGGGGGCAAGGACAGCCCCAGCATTTT. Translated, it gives CASSQGIIRGQGQPQHF.

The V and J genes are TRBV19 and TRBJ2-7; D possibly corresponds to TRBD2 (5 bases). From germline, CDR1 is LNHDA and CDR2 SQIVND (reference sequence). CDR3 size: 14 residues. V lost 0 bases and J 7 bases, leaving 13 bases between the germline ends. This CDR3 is CASSIDGVRREQYF. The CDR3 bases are TGTGCCAGTAGTATAGACGGGGTTCGACGGGAGCAGTACTTC.

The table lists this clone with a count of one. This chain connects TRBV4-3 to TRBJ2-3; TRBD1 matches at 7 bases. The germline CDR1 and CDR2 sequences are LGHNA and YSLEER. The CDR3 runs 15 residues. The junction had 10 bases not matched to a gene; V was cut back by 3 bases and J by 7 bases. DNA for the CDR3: TGCGCCAGCAGCCAGGATGGACAGGATGGGAATACGCAGTATTTT. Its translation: CASSQDGQDGNTQYF.

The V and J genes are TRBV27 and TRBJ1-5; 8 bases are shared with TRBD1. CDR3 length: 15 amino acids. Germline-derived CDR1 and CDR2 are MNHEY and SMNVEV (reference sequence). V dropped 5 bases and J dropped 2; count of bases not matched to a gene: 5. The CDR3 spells CASSRDRLGNQPQHF. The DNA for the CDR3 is TGTGCCAGCAGTCGGGACAGGTTGGGCAATCAGCCCCAGCATTTT.